A single sample is the source of the 2 T cell receptor beta chains below, sequenced in a study of breast tumors, draining lymph nodes, adjacent tissues. From the multiplex PCR reads, TCRdb called clonotypes with MiXCR, one entry per CDR3 protein. Among around 120,000 distinct CDR3 sequences, roughly 21% were seen once, and the ten largest hold roughly 3.6%. The lymph nodes were axillary draining lymph nodes from breast cancer patients. Source material: axillary lymph node tissue. Source of these receptors: a female donor with breast cancer. Some clones in this sample may be carry-over from other donors' samples.

A note on this clonotype: One end of the junction is discordant with germline, which a read error may explain. CDR3 protein: CASSQGALTQPQRF. Written as DNA, the CDR3 is TGTGCCAGCAGCCAAGGGGCTCTGACTCAGCCCCAGCGTTTT. The rearrangement uses TRBV3-1 and TRBJ1-5; D unclear. The germline CDR1 and CDR2 sequences are LGHDT and YNNKEL (reference sequence). This CDR3 spans 14 amino acids.

This clonotype has only a few counts. J is TRBJ2-2 and V is TRBV6-5; possible D gene TRBD2, 5 bases. The germline V gene encodes CDR1 MNHEY and CDR2 SVGAGI. This CDR3 comprises 15 residues. Between the trimmed V and J ends, which lost 5 bases and 6 bases, there was a span of 16 bases. The CDR3: CASSASSSGAGELFF. The CDR3 bases are TGTGCCAGCAGTGCTAGCTCGAGCGGCGCCGGGGAGCTGTTTTTT.